This T cell receptor beta chain is drawn from a study of cytotoxic CD8 clonotypes in ibrutinib-treated CLL. The CDR3 consists of 14 residues. The J segment lost 3 bases and the V segment lost 6 bases, leaving 5 bases of the junction unmatched. Germline V gives CDR1 MNHEY, CDR2 SVGAGI. The method was immunoSEQ multiplex PCR; TCRdb's version includes in-frame clones alone and lacks a portion of them. The sample has approximately 200,000 clones, about 72% seen once. This chain joins TRBV6-5 and TRBJ2-1; 7 positions match TRBD1. The source of this sequence is a human donor with chronic lymphocytic leukemia. The material was PBMCs, obtained after 24 months of ibrutinib treatment. The CDR3 sequence: CASSLTGSYNEQFF. CDR3 sequence (DNA): TGTGCCAGCAGCTTGACAGGGAGCTACAATGAGCAGTTCTTC.